This T cell receptor beta chain was sequenced for a study of blood T cells in healthy people across ages. This clonotype has more than one count but fewer than ten. V lost 7 bases and J lost 3, with 6 bases in between. This CDR3 region has 11 residues. From germline, CDR1 is SGHRS and CDR2 YFSETQ. A second PCR of about 7 to 11 cycles used a sample-barcoded 5' primer and a J-beta primer mix. TCRdb processed the 5' RACE reads anew with MiXCR; each CDR3 protein has one entry. The table includes 1,300,000 or so distinct CDR3 sequences, approximately 59% detected once. This rearrangement joins TRBV5-1 to TRBJ2-3; D is unclear. Sequenced: blood. This TCR derives from a man between 18 and 35 years old in good health. CDR3 loop: CASHITDTQYF. The CDR3 nucleotides read TGCGCCAGCCATATTACAGATACGCAGTATTTT.